This TCR beta chain derives from a study of blood T cell dynamics during melanoma immunotherapy. Time point specified: week 3, after first cycle of checkpoint inhibitor. Samples come from before therapy and from week 3 after the first blockade cycle. Response was assessed by RECIST 1.1 at 12 weeks, except a couple of rapid progressors. TCRdb keeps only in-frame clones here, not all; method: immunoSEQ multiplex PCR. This sample carries some 15,000 clones, about 94% of them seen once, and the ten largest clones take 0.21%. J lost 1 base, V lost 0 bases, and 7 bases had no gene match. This CDR3 has 18 residues. Per the germline V gene, CDR1 is LGHNA and CDR2 is YNFKEQ.

V gene TRBV4-2 combines with J gene TRBJ2-3, with 10 bases fitting TRBD2. This receptor was taken from a human donor with melanoma. Material: effector memory CD8+ T cells from blood, obtained from a patient treated with checkpoint blockade. The CDR3 DNA follows: TGTGCCAGCAGCCAAGAATGGCGACTAGCGGGTGGCACAGATACGCAGTATTTT. Protein: CASSQEWRLAGGTDTQYF.